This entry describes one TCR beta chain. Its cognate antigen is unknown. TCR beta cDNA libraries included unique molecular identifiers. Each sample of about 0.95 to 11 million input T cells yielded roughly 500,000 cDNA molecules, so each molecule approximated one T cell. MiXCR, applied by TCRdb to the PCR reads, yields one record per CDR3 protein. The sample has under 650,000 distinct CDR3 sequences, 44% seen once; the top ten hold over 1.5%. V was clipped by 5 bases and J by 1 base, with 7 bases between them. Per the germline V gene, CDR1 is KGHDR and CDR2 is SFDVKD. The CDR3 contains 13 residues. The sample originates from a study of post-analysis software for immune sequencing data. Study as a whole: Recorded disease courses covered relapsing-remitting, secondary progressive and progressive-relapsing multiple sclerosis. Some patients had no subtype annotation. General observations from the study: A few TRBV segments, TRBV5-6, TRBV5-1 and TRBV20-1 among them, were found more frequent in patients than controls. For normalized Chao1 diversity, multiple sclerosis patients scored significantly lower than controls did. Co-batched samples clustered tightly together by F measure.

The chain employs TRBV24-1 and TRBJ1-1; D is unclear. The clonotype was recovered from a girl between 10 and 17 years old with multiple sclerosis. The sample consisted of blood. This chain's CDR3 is CATSVGQNTEAFF. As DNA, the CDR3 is TGTGCCACCAGTGTCGGGCAGAACACTGAAGCTTTCTTT.